This entry is about one TCR beta chain. Its antigen remains unidentified. The sample comes from a study of cytomegalovirus exposure and HLA in healthy donors. Germline CDR1 is PRHDT and CDR2 is FYEKMQ (reference sequence). V was pared by 3 bases and J by 5 bases, with 17 bases between. CDR3 length equals 16 residues. Vbeta (60) and Jbeta (13) primers were used in the PCR. Here immunoSEQ multiplex PCR was the method, and the copy in TCRdb shows in-frame clones only, minus some. There are 130,000 to 150,000 clones in the sample; 78% occur only once, and around 2.9% lies in the top ten. Overall study results and limits: Within an earlier analysis, most TCR beta V segments proved productive either about 87% or about 30% of the time. When a later analysis compared HLA-associated TCR beta chains with equally common others, the HLA-associated chains turned out to be more clonally expanded and to have lower generation probabilities.

The gene calls are TRBV13 and TRBJ2-1, with D possibly matching TRBD2 (5 bases). The specimen was PBMCs. The receptor was derived from a female donor in good health and CMV-seronegative. The CDR3 sequence is CASSFRGFGKDNEQFF. CDR3 nucleotide sequence: TGTGCCAGCAGCTTTCGCGGCTTCGGGAAAGACAATGAGCAGTTCTTC.